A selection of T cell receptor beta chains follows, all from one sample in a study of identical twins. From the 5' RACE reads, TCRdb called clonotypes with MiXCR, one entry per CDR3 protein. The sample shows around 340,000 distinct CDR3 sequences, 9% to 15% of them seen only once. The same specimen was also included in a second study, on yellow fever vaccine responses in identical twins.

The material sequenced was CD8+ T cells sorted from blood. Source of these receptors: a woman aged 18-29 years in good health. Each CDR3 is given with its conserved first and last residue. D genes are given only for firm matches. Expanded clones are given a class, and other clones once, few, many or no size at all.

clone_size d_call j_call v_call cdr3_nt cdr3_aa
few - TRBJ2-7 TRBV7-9 TGTGCCAGCAGCTCCCCTAGCAGGGTAAAAGAGCAGTACTTC CASSSPSRVKEQYF
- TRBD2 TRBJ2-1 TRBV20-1 TGCAGTGCTAACAGCGGGAGCTCCTACAATGAGCAGTTCTTC CSANSGSSYNEQFF
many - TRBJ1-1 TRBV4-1 TGCGCCAGCAGCCCCCCGGCGGTTGCACCTGAAGCTTTCTTT CASSPPAVAPEAFF
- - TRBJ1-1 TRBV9 TGTGCCAGCAGCGTAGAATCGGGGGTGAACACTGAAGCTTTCTTT CASSVESGVNTEAFF
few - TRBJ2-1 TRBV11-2 TGTGCCAGCAGCTTAGATTTCGGGACCTACAATGAGCAGTTCTTC CASSLDFGTYNEQFF
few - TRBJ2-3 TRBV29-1 TGCAGCGTTTTTAGGAGGGACACAGATACGCAGTATTTT CSVFRRDTDTQYF
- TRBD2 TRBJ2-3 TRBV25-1 TGTGCCAGCACCAAGACTAGCGGGCGGACAGATACGCAGTATTTT CASTKTSGRTDTQYF
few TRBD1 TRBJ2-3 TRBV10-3 TGTGCCATCAGTACCTCGGGACAGGGTACAGATACGCAGTATTTT CAISTSGQGTDTQYF
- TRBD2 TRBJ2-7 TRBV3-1 TGTGCCAGCAGCCAAGGTGGGGGGACTAGCCGGGACGAGCAGTACTTC CASSQGGGTSRDEQYF
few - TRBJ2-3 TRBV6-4 TGTGCCAGCAGTGCGACGGGGGACACAGATACGCAGTATTTT CASSATGDTDTQYF
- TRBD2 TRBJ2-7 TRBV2 TGTGCCAGCAGCCGAATAGCGGGAGTGAGTTCCTACGAGCAGTACTTC CASSRIAGVSSYEQYF
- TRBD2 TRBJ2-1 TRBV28 TGTGCCAGCAGTACACCCGTGGGGACTAGCGGGAGTACCAACTCCTACAATGAGCAGTTCTTC CASSTPVGTSGSTNSYNEQFF
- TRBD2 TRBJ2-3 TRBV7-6 TGTGCCAGCAGCTTAGACCAACTAGCGGGGTCACGAGATACGCAGTATTTT CASSLDQLAGSRDTQYF
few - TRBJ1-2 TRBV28 TGTGCCAGCAGTTTAATGGGACACCCTAACTATGGCTACACCTTC CASSLMGHPNYGYTF
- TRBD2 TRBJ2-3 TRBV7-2 TGTGCCAGCAGCTTGCGTTCGGGGGGTTACTACGTTGGGGGCACAGATACGCAGTATTTT CASSLRSGGYYVGGTDTQYF
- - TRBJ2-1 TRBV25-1 TGTGCCAGCAGTGAATCGGGGTTTGGTGAGCAGTTCTTC CASSESGFGEQFF
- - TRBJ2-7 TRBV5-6 TGTGCCAGCAGCTTGGGCAGGACTCTACTCGAGCAGTACTTC CASSLGRTLLEQYF
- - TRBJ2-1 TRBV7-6 TGTGCCAGCAGCTTAGGAGGGGACGAGACCGACAATGAGCAGTTCTTC CASSLGGDETDNEQFF
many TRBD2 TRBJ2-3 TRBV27 TGTGCCAGCAGTTTATCGACGGGAGGGCGTACAGATACGCAGTATTTT CASSLSTGGRTDTQYF
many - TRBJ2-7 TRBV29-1 TGCAGCGTGGGACAAGACTACGAGCAGTACTTC CSVGQDYEQYF
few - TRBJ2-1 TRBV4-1 TGCGCCAGCAGCTCCTACCATCCCAGTGAGCAGTTCTTC CASSSYHPSEQFF
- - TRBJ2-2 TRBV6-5 TGTGCCAGCAGTTATGGAGGGAGCACCGGGGAGCTGTTTTTT CASSYGGSTGELFF
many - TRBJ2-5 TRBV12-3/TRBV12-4 TGTGCCAGCAGTCCGTCGCGGGCAGAGACCCAGTACTTC CASSPSRAETQYF
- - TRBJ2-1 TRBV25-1 TGTGCCAGCAGCCACTCAGGGAATGAGCAGTTCTTC CASSHSGNEQFF
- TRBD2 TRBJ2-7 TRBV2 TGTGCCAGCAAATCAAGCGGGAGTTTCTACGAGCAGTACTTC CASKSSGSFYEQYF
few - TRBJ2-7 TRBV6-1 TGTGCCAGCAGTGAACCGGGACATAGCAATGAGCAGTACTTC CASSEPGHSNEQYF
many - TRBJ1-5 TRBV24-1 TGTGCCACCAGCGACGGGCCCAATAGCAATCAGCCCCAGCATTTT CATSDGPNSNQPQHF
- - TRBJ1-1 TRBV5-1 TGCGCCAGCAGCTTGCGAGGGATCGCTGAAGCTTTCTTT CASSLRGIAEAFF
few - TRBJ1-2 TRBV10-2 TGCGCCAGCAGTGACGAGTTAACAGGACATGGCTACACCTTC CASSDELTGHGYTF
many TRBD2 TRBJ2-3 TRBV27 TGTGCCAGCAGCCTACTTACTAGCGGGGGGGCAGGGACGCAGTATTTT CASSLLTSGGAGTQYF
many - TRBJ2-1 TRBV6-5 TGTGCCAGCAGACAGGGTTACGATGAGCAGTTCTTC CASRQGYDEQFF
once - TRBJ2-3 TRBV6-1 TGTGCCAGCCTCCTTTGGGACACGGAAAATACGCAGTATTTT CASLLWDTENTQYF
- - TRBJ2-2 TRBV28 TGTGCCAGCAGTTTTACCGGGACAACGAACACCGGGGAGCTGTTTTTT CASSFTGTTNTGELFF
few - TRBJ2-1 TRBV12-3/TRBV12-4 TGTGCCAGCACCCCGGGACATCCCTCCTACAATGAGCAGTTCTTC CASTPGHPSYNEQFF
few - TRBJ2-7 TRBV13 TGTGCCAGCAGCTTGTACAGGGAAGCCGAGCAGTACTTC CASSLYREAEQYF
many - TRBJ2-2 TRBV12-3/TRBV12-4 TGTGCCAGTGATCGGGATACAAAGAACACCGGGGAGCTGTTTTTT CASDRDTKNTGELFF
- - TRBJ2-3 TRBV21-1 TGTGCCAGCAGCAACAGGGTCACAGATACGCAGTATTTT CASSNRVTDTQYF
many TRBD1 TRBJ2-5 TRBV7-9 TGTGCCAGCAGCCGACAGGGCCAAGAGACCCAGTACTTC CASSRQGQETQYF
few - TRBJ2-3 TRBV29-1 TGCAGCGTTGAGGAAGATAACACAGATACGCAGTATTTT CSVEEDNTDTQYF
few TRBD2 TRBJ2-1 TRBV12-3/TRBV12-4 TGTGCCAGCAGCCTAAGCGGGAGGGACTACAATGAGCAGTTCTTC CASSLSGRDYNEQFF
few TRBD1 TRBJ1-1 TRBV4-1 TGCGCCAGCAGCCAAGGCTCAGGGGGTGAGACCACTGAAGCTTTCTTT CASSQGSGGETTEAFF
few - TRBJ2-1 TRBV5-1 TGCGCCAGCAGCTTGGCCTCAGACAGCTCCTACAATGAGCAGTTCTTC CASSLASDSSYNEQFF
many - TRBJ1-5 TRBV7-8 TGTGCCAGCAGCTTAGGGTTCAATCAGCCCCAGCATTTT CASSLGFNQPQHF
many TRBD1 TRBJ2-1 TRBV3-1 TGTGCCAGCAGCCAAGAATGGGGACAGGGTATTCCGGAGCAGTTCTTC CASSQEWGQGIPEQFF
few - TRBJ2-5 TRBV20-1 TGCAGTGCTACCGACAGGTTGGGGCCACAAGAGACCCAGTACTTC CSATDRLGPQETQYF
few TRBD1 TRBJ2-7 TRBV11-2 TGTGCCAGCAGTTACGGGACAGGGTGGTACGAGCAGTACTTC CASSYGTGWYEQYF
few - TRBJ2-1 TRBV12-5 TGTGCTAGTGCCCTCTTACTATACAATGAGCAGTTCTTC CASALLLYNEQFF
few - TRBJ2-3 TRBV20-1 TGCAGCCATGGGGATGGCGTTGGACGAGATACGCAGTATTTT CSHGDGVGRDTQYF
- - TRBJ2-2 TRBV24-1 TGTGCCACCAGTCCGGACAGTCCTAGCGGACTCACCGGGGAGCTGTTTTTT CATSPDSPSGLTGELFF
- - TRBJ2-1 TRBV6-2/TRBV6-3 TGTGCCAGCAGTTATGAACGGGAGTCCCACAAGTCCTACAATGAGCAGTTCTTC CASSYERESHKSYNEQFF
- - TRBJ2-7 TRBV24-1 TGTGCCACCAGTGCCCCGCTCAGGAGCTCCTACGAGCAGTACTTC CATSAPLRSSYEQYF
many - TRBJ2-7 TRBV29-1 TGCAGCGTTGGCAATGCCTACGAGCAGTACTTC CSVGNAYEQYF
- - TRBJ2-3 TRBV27 TGTGCCAGCAGTTCCACCCTCTCGGTCACAGATACGCAGTATTTT CASSSTLSVTDTQYF
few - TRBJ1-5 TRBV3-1 TGTGCCAGCAGCCACAGGGGCGGCAATCAGCCCCAGCATTTT CASSHRGGNQPQHF
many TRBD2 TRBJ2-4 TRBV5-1 TGCGCCAGCAGCCCCGGACTAGCGGGGGGATTCTTGAACATTCAGTACTTC CASSPGLAGGFLNIQYF